These T cell receptor beta chains were read from a single sample in a study of cytomegalovirus exposure and HLA in healthy donors. TCRdb's copy holds only in-frame clones and misses some; the assay was immunoSEQ multiplex PCR. The table includes 150,000 to 200,000 clones, 75% to 85% detected once. The sample taken for sequencing was PBMCs. All receptors come from a woman in her 30s in good health and CMV-seronegative. Each CDR3 is given with its conserved first and last residue. D genes are given only for firm matches. Clone size appears in some rows only: once, few, many, or a class for an expanded clone.

j_gene	d_gene	v_gene	abundance	CDR3aa	CDR3nt
TRBJ1-5	NA	TRBV27	once	CASSLDSYQPQHF	TGTGCCAGCAGTTTGGACAGCTATCAGCCCCAGCATTTT
TRBJ2-3	TRBD1	TRBV6-5	NA	CASSLTGVGDTQYF	TGTGCCAGCAGTTTGACAGGGGTTGGAGATACGCAGTATTTT
TRBJ2-7	NA	TRBV5-6	NA	CASSLWFGSYEQYF	TGTGCCAGCAGCTTGTGGTTCGGCTCCTACGAGCAGTACTTC
TRBJ2-2	NA	TRBV5-6	NA	CASRNRPNTGELFF	TGTGCCAGCAGGAACAGACCGAACACCGGGGAGCTGTTTTTT
TRBJ2-5	TRBD2	TRBV19	NA	CASTQRGLGQETQYF	TGTGCCAGTACCCAGAGGGGACTAGGGCAAGAGACCCAGTACTTC
TRBJ1-5	NA	TRBV27	few	CASSFRSNQPQHF	TGTGCCAGCAGTTTTCGGAGCAATCAGCCCCAGCATTTT
TRBJ2-7	NA	TRBV4-1	NA	CASSQEFGGLAYEQYF	TGCGCCAGCAGCCAAGAATTCGGCGGCCTGGCCTACGAGCAGTACTTC
TRBJ2-1	NA	TRBV27	few	CASTTGGYLNEQFF	TGTGCCAGCACCACAGGTGGCTACCTCAATGAGCAGTTCTTC
TRBJ2-3	TRBD2	TRBV11-2	NA	CASSLGTSGGLTDTQYF	TGTGCCAGCAGCTTAGGGACTAGCGGGGGACTCACAGATACGCAGTATTTT
TRBJ2-1	TRBD2	TRBV15	once	CATSRDLRRTSTRYNEQFF	TGTGCCACCAGCAGAGACTTACGTCGGACTAGCACGCGATACAATGAGCAGTTCTTC
TRBJ2-6	NA	TRBV7-6	NA	CASSRMGFTGANGLTF	TGTGCCAGCAGCCGAATGGGGTTTACTGGGGCCAACGGCCTGACTTTC
TRBJ2-2	NA	TRBV4-2	NA	CASSQESLGNTGELFF	TGTGCCAGCAGCCAAGAAAGCCTAGGGAACACCGGGGAGCTGTTTTTT
TRBJ2-3	TRBD2	TRBV30	once	CAWNRLALRDTQYF	TGTGCCTGGAACCGACTAGCCCTCCGGGATACGCAGTATTTT
TRBJ2-6	NA	TRBV7-2	NA	CASSFGSGANGLTF	TGTGCCAGCAGCTTTGGCTCTGGGGCCAACGGCCTGACTTTC
TRBJ2-7	NA	TRBV2	few	CASEGRNEQYF	TGTGCCAGCGAGGGAAGGAACGAGCAGTACTTC
TRBJ2-2	NA	TRBV7-2	few	CASRARGGRWSTGELFF	TGTGCCAGCAGAGCGAGGGGGGGGCGATGGTCCACCGGGGAGCTGTTTTTT
TRBJ1-2	TRBD1	TRBV4-3	NA	CASSQDTGVGYTF	TGCGCCAGCAGCCAAGACACAGGGGTTGGCTACACCTTC
TRBJ2-1	TRBD1	TRBV6-6	NA	CAITDRGDNEQFF	TGTGCCATCACTGACAGGGGGGACAATGAGCAGTTCTTC
TRBJ1-4	NA	TRBV28	NA	CASSSSEKLFF	TGTGCCAGCAGTTCCTCCGAAAAACTGTTTTTT
TRBJ1-1	NA	TRBV2	NA	CASSESTGNTEAFF	TGTGCCAGCAGTGAATCTACGGGGAACACTGAAGCTTTCTTT
TRBJ1-6	NA	TRBV27	NA	CASSIGPGLWDNSPLHF	TGTGCCAGCAGCATAGGTCCAGGGCTTTGGGATAATTCACCCCTCCACTTT
TRBJ2-7	TRBD1	TRBV14	NA	CASSQGAAWTGASVYEQYF	TGTGCCAGCAGCCAAGGTGCAGCCTGGACAGGGGCCTCTGTCTACGAGCAGTACTTC
TRBJ2-3	NA	TRBV7-3	NA	CASSFRGNADTQYF	TGTGCCAGCAGCTTCAGGGGAAACGCAGATACGCAGTATTTT